The 23 T cell receptor beta chains given below trace back to one sample, sequenced in a study of cytotoxic CD8 clonotypes in ibrutinib-treated CLL. Method: immunoSEQ multiplex PCR; TCRdb's copy keeps in-frame clones and lacks some. The sample lists about 130,000 clones, around three quarters seen once, with about 13% in the top ten. Here the sequenced sample was PBMCs, taken after 12 months of ibrutinib treatment. Receptor source: a human donor with chronic lymphocytic leukemia.

The chain couples TRBV11-2 to TRBJ2-5, with D unclear. This CDR3 region has 13 residues. The germline V gene encodes CDR1 SGHAT and CDR2 FQNNGV. V lost 1 base and J 5 bases, leaving 8 bases between the germline ends. The chain's CDR3 is CASSLGGVETQYF. The CDR3 DNA is TGTGCCAGCAGCTTAGGGGGTGTCGAGACCCAGTACTTC.

The DNA for the CDR3 is TGCGCCAGCAGCCAAGACTGGGTTTCTGAAGCTTTCTTT. Protein product: CASSQDWVSEAFF. The chain employs TRBV4-3 and TRBJ1-1; D is unclear. V was shortened by 0 bases and J by 6 bases, with 8 bases between the two germline ends. Germline CDR1 reads LGHNA; CDR2 reads YSLEER. This CDR3 has 13 amino acids.

V gene TRBV6-4 combines with J gene TRBJ2-2; weak D call: TRBD2 (5 bases). Germline values: CDR1 MRHNA, CDR2 SNTAGT. Trimming took 4 bases from V and 3 from J, leaving 9 bases between them. The CDR3 consists of 14 residues. The CDR3 coding sequence is TGTGCCAGCAGTGGGTCGGGGTACACCGGGGAGCTGTTTTTT. Its protein is CASSGSGYTGELFF.

The chain employs TRBV18 and TRBJ1-4; unclear D gene. Germline CDR1 reads KGHSH; CDR2 reads LQKENI. V lost 3 bases, J lost 8 bases, and 10 bases lay in between. The CDR3 runs to 13 residues. The CDR3 here is CASSPQAVEKLFF. The CDR3 coding sequence is TGTGCCAGCTCACCTCAAGCTGTGGAAAAACTGTTTTTT.

The gene calls are TRBV6-1 and TRBJ1-1, with TRBD1 matching 8 bases. The germline V gene has CDR1 MNHNS and CDR2 SASEGT. CDR3 size: 13 residues. The ends lost 5 bases at V and 11 bases at J; junction bases unmatched: 10. The CDR3 DNA sequence: TGTGCCAGCAGTCCCGACCGGACAGGGTTGGCTTTCTTT. Protein: CASSPDRTGLAFF.

The chain is built from TRBV5-5 and TRBJ2-7, with D maybe TRBD2 (6 bases). Per germline, CDR1 SGHKS and CDR2 YYEKEE (reference sequence). The length of the CDR3 is 12 residues. V was shortened by 5 bases and J by 2 bases, with 8 bases between the two germline ends. CDR3 bases: TGTGCCAGCAGTCGGGGGACCTACGAGCAGTACTTC. It is translated as CASSRGTYEQYF.

The chain's CDR3 is CASSLRWDNDFYGYTF. For the CDR3, the DNA is TGTGCCAGCAGTTTAAGATGGGACAACGACTTCTATGGCTACACCTTC. The chain has TRBV27 and TRBJ1-2; tentatively, D is TRBD1 (6 bases). The germline V and J ends were trimmed by 2 bases and 4 bases, with 17 bases remaining between them. The CDR3 loop spans 16 amino acids. The germline CDR1 and CDR2 sequences are MNHEY and SMNVEV (reference sequence).

The CDR3 sequence: CASSPRLGGYTF. The CDR3 DNA reads TGTGCCAGCTCACCTCGTTTAGGTGGCTACACCTTC. The chain recombines TRBV18 with TRBJ1-2; D is ambiguous. The germline CDR1 and CDR2 sequences are KGHSH and LQKENI. With 3 bases removed from V and 7 bases from J, the gap between germline ends came to 9 bases. This CDR3 comprises 12 residues.

This CDR3 reads CASSPPEGGARYEQYF. CDR3 coding DNA: TGTGCCAGCAGCCCCCCGGAAGGTGGAGCGCGGTACGAGCAGTACTTC. J is TRBJ2-7 and V is TRBV7-9; D gene unclear. The CDR3 runs to 16 residues. From germline, CDR1 is SEHNR and CDR2 FQNEAQ (reference sequence). V lost 5 bases to trimming and J lost 4 bases, with 21 bases between them.

The genes are TRBV19 and TRBJ2-1; TRBD2 agrees at 7 bases. Germline-derived CDR1 and CDR2 are LNHDA and SQIVND (reference sequence). This CDR3 has 14 amino acids. Trimming at V came to 7 bases and at J to 8 bases, leaving 11 bases not matched to a gene. CDR3 nucleotides: TGTGCCAGTAACTCCCATCTAGCGGACCATGAGCAGTTCTTC. This translates into CASNSHLADHEQFF.

The rearrangement joins TRBV27 to TRBJ2-7, with a weak D call TRBD1 (6 bases). This CDR3 contains 17 residues. V was clipped by 7 bases and J by 4 bases, with 26 bases between them. Germline V lookup: CDR1 MNHEY, CDR2 SMNVEV (reference sequence). CDR3 nucleotides: TGTGCCAGCACCAGTTTCGTGGCAGGGGTAAGGGATTACGAGCAGTACTTC. It translates to CASTSFVAGVRDYEQYF.

The chain employs TRBV6-1 and TRBJ2-5; tentative D call: TRBD2 (6 bases). Trimming took off 9 bases at V and 2 bases at J, with 19 bases between the two ends. CDR3 size: 15 residues. Germline-derived CDR1 and CDR2 are MNHNS and SASEGT. CDR3 bases: TGTGCCAGTAGGGACTTAGGGGCTGGACAAGAGACCCAGTACTTC. Protein product: CASRDLGAGQETQYF.

The V call is TRBV9, the J call TRBJ2-1, with a tentative D call TRBD1 (7 bases). Germline-derived CDR1 and CDR2 are SGDLS and YYNGEE. CDR3 length: 17 amino acids. V gave up 0 bases and J gave up 5 bases, with 18 bases separating them. CDR3 sequence (DNA): TGTGCCAGCAGCGTAGGGTCGATGGAGGGGGCGAACAATGAGCAGTTCTTC. Protein product: CASSVGSMEGANNEQFF. The variable domain in full, completed from reference TRBV9 and TRBJ2-1, reads DSGVTQTPKHLITATGQRVTLRCSPRSGDLSVYWYQQSLDQGLQFLIQYYNGEERAKGNILERFSAQQFPDLHSELNLSSLELGDSALYFCASSVGSMEGANNEQFFGPGTRLTVL.

This clone appeared once. The CDR3 reads CASSVGDGVEREQYF. The CDR3 DNA reads as TGCGCCAGCAGCGTTGGGGATGGGGTGGAGAGGGAGCAGTACTTC. The rearrangement links TRBV5-1 to TRBJ2-7; D gene ambiguous. The length of the CDR3 is 15 residues. V lost 4 bases, J lost 7 bases, and 21 bases lay in between. Germline V gene data show CDR1 as SGHRS and CDR2 as YFSETQ.

The rearrangement joins TRBV18 to TRBJ2-1, with 11 bases fitting TRBD1. CDR3 length equals 15 residues. The V gene end was trimmed by 6 bases and the J gene end by 9 bases; junction bases not matched to a gene: 10. In germline, CDR1 is KGHSH, CDR2 LQKENI. The CDR3 nucleotides are TGTGCCAGCTCCCCGGGACAGGGGGTTAATCGTGAGCAGTTCTTC. Protein product: CASSPGQGVNREQFF. Full variable domain (outside the CDR3, taken from reference TRBV18 and TRBJ2-1): NAGVMQNPRHLVRRRGQEARLRCSPMKGHSHVYWYRQLPEEGLKFMVYLQKENIIDESGMPKERFSAEFPKEGPSILRIQQVVRGDSAAYFCASSPGQGVNREQFFGPGTRLTVL.

The chain employs TRBV11-3 and TRBJ2-1; TRBD2 might be the D (6 bases). Looked up from germline, CDR1 is SGHNT and CDR2 is YENEEA. The CDR3 sequence is 16 residues long. Trimming removed 2 bases at V and 6 bases at J, with 17 bases between. The CDR3 loop reads CASSLSSTDYRNEQFF. DNA of the CDR3: TGTGCCAGCAGCTTAAGTTCTACGGACTACCGCAATGAGCAGTTCTTC.

This chain joins TRBV7-2 and TRBJ2-7, with TRBD1 matching over 7 bases. This CDR3 has 14 residues. Germline V gene data show CDR1 as SGHTA and CDR2 as FQGNSA. The junction had 9 bases not matched to a gene; V was cut back by 6 bases and J by 4 bases. The CDR3 spells CASRGTEKRYEQYF. CDR3 bases: TGTGCCAGCAGGGGGACAGAGAAAAGATACGAGCAGTACTTC.

The chain joins TRBV5-1 to TRBJ1-2; no clear D gene. The germline V and J ends were trimmed by 0 bases and 0 bases, with 3 bases remaining between them. This CDR3 is 13 amino acids long. The germline gives CDR1 SGHRS, CDR2 YFSETQ. The CDR3 is CASSLDPNYGYTF. CDR3 in DNA: TGCGCCAGCAGCTTGGACCCTAACTATGGCTACACCTTC.

The CDR3 region has the DNA TGTGCCAGCAGCCAACCCCGGAGACTAGCGGGAATGGACAATGAGCAGTTCTTC. Its protein product is CASSQPRRLAGMDNEQFF. The genes are TRBV5-4 and TRBJ2-1; 11 bases map to TRBD2. J was trimmed by 5 bases and V by 4 bases; bases with no gene match: 14. From germline, CDR1 is SGHNT and CDR2 YYREEE (reference sequence). The CDR3 totals 18 residues.

The V gene is TRBV27, the J gene TRBJ1-2, with D possibly being TRBD1 (6 bases). This CDR3 is 16 amino acids long. The germline gives CDR1 MNHEY, CDR2 SMNVEV (reference sequence). V dropped 5 bases and J dropped 2 bases, with 18 bases sitting between them. The CDR3 region has the DNA TGTGCCAGCAGTACCTTGGACAGTGGCACCAACTATGGCTACACCTTC. This sequence encodes CASSTLDSGTNYGYTF.

This chain uses TRBV7-2 with TRBJ2-7, with D perhaps matching TRBD2 (5 bases). Germline lookup yields CDR1 SGHTA and CDR2 FQGNSA. CDR3 length: 15 residues. V shed 1 base and J shed 0 bases, with 10 bases lying between them. The CDR3 region has the DNA TGTGCCAGCAGCTTAGATTCGGGGTTCTCCTACGAGCAGTACTTC. Protein: CASSLDSGFSYEQYF.

The gene calls are TRBV6-1 and TRBJ2-5, with unresolved D. This CDR3 spans 15 amino acids. The V and J ends lost 3 bases and 0 bases respectively, with 11 bases between them. Per germline, CDR1 MNHNS and CDR2 SASEGT. CDR3 loop: CASSDSIGYQETQYF. The DNA for the CDR3 is TGTGCCAGCAGTGATTCGATTGGGTACCAAGAGACCCAGTACTTC.

The J gene is TRBJ2-2, the V gene TRBV28; D perhaps matches TRBD1 (6 bases). The V end lost 3 bases, the J end lost 5 bases, and 19 bases lay between the germline ends. CDR1 is MDHEN, CDR2 SYDVKM, per germline. This CDR3 spans 17 amino acids. The CDR3 DNA sequence: TGTGCCAGCAGTTTCCACAGGGCGCCAGATAATACCGGGGAGCTGTTTTTT. Protein: CASSFHRAPDNTGELFF.